Below are 11 T cell receptor beta chains sequenced from a single sample in a study of beta chain features in type 1 diabetes. The authors reverse transcribed all of the isolated RNA, so sequencing captured expressed TCRB transcripts. Clones were sequenced by immunoSEQ multiplex PCR, and TCRdb holds only the in-frame ones, with some missing. The sample consists of hundreds of thousands of clones, 10% to 15% of them appearing once. The sample taken for sequencing was naive CD4+ T cells from blood. The receptors come from a young man in good health.

The sample holds a few counts of this clone. The chain combines TRBV18 with TRBJ1-1; D gene uncertain. Trimming stripped 4 bases from V and 5 bases from J, with 11 bases between. Germline V gene data show CDR1 as KGHSH and CDR2 as LQKENI. The CDR3 has 13 amino acids. CDR3 sequence: CASSLGEETEAFF. The CDR3 nucleotides read TGTGCCAGCTCACTTGGGGAGGAAACTGAAGCTTTCTTT. Filled out from reference TRBV18 and TRBJ1-1, the complete variable domain reads NAGVMQNPRHLVRRRGQEARLRCSPMKGHSHVYWYRQLPEEGLKFMVYLQKENIIDESGMPKERFSAEFPKEGPSILRIQQVVRGDSAAYFCASSLGEETEAFFGQGTRLTVV.

About this clone: The junction shows a germline mismatch at one end, possibly a read error. The CDR3: CASSLGTVGEIQYF. CDR3 coding DNA: TGCGCCAGCAGCTTGGGGACAGTGGGGGAGATCCAGTACTTC. The rearrangement links TRBV5-1 to TRBJ2-5, with D perhaps TRBD1 (6 bases). The germline V gene encodes CDR1 SGHRS and CDR2 YFSETQ. The CDR3 runs to 14 residues.

V usage is TRBV5-4 and J usage is TRBJ2-1; 12 bases are shared with TRBD2. Trimming removed 5 bases from V and 0 bases from J; junction bases left unmatched: 3. The CDR3 spans 16 residues. The germline V gene encodes CDR1 SGHNT and CDR2 YYREEE (reference sequence). The CDR3 DNA sequence: TGTGCCAGCAGTGCGACTAGCGGGAGCTCCTACAATGAGCAGTTCTTC. This sequence encodes CASSATSGSSYNEQFF.

This clone was seen a few times. The chain's CDR3 is CASSTAGGVGYEQYF. In nucleotides, the CDR3 is TGTGCCAGCAGTACTGCGGGAGGAGTGGGCTACGAGCAGTACTTC. V is TRBV28 and J is TRBJ2-7; 8 nucleotides agree with TRBD2. V was clipped by 5 bases and J by 3 bases; unmatched bases: 9. Germline-derived CDR1 and CDR2 are MDHEN and SYDVKM. The length of the CDR3 is 15 residues. Full variable domain (missing parts from reference TRBV28 and TRBJ2-7): DVKVTQSSRYLVKRTGEKVFLECVQDMDHENMFWYRQDPGLGLRLIYFSYDVKMKEKGDIPEGYSVSREKKERFSLILESASTNQTSMYLCASSTAGGVGYEQYFGPGTRLTVT.

This clone was counted a few times. This chain joins TRBV11-2 and TRBJ1-2; TRBD1 is a possible D gene (5 bases). Germline-derived CDR1 and CDR2 are SGHAT and FQNNGV. CDR3 length: 15 amino acids. Trimming took off 0 bases at V and 6 bases at J, with 14 bases between the two ends. CDR3 residues: CASSLDQGSTDGYTF. The CDR3 DNA reads as TGTGCCAGCAGCTTAGATCAGGGATCCACGGATGGCTACACCTTC.

A single count supports this clone. The chain is built from TRBV27 and TRBJ2-1; the D is unclear. The length of the CDR3 is 12 residues. Germline V lookup: CDR1 MNHEY, CDR2 SMNVEV (reference sequence). V lost 2 bases, J lost 10 bases, and 9 bases lay in between. The DNA for the CDR3 is TGTGCCAGCAGTTTAGGGTATAGCGAGCAGTTCTTC. Translated, it gives CASSLGYSEQFF.

The chain has TRBV18 and TRBJ2-3; TRBD1 matches 7 bases. With 4 bases clipped from V and 2 bases from J, the junction kept 3 bases outside the gene matches. The CDR3 runs 14 residues. Germline V CDR1 and CDR2: KGHSH, LQKENI. The CDR3 DNA reads TGTGCCAGCTCACTCGGGACAGCCACAGATACGCAGTATTTT. Translating gives CASSLGTATDTQYF.

CDR3: CASSASGDSYNEQFF. As DNA, the CDR3 is TGTGCCAGCAGCGCCAGCGGGGACTCCTACAATGAGCAGTTCTTC. The V call is TRBV9, the J call TRBJ2-1, with TRBD2 matching over 7 bases. J lost 0 bases, V lost 3 bases, and 3 bases had no gene match. The CDR3 runs 15 residues. Germline-derived CDR1 and CDR2 are SGDLS and YYNGEE.

V and J are TRBV12-5 and TRBJ1-2; a weak D match, TRBD1 (5 bases). In germline, CDR1 is LGHNT, CDR2 FRNRAP. V was pared by 6 bases and J by 2 bases, with 10 bases between. This CDR3 is built from 13 residues. The CDR3 sequence is CASGPAGNYGYTF. The CDR3 DNA is TGTGCTAGTGGCCCGGCAGGGAACTATGGCTACACCTTC. Supplemented by reference TRBV12-5 and TRBJ1-2, the full variable domain reads DARVTQTPRHKVTEMGQEVTMRCQPILGHNTVFWYRQTMMQGLELLAYFRNRAPLDDSGMPKDRFSAEMPDATLATLKIQPSEPRDSAVYFCASGPAGNYGYTFGSGTRLTVV.

The chain carries TRBV29-1 and TRBJ1-3, with no clear D. Trimming cost V 0 bases and J 4 bases, with 7 bases left between them. This CDR3 comprises 13 residues. Germline loops: CDR1 SQVTM, CDR2 ANQGSEA. The CDR3 sequence: CSVEENEGNTIYF. For the CDR3, the DNA is TGCAGCGTTGAAGAAAACGAGGGAAACACCATATATTTT.

In DNA, the CDR3 is TGTGCCAGCAGCTTAGTCGGGGTTTCCTATGGCTACACCTTC. It codes for CASSLVGVSYGYTF. This sequence joins TRBV7-2 and TRBJ1-2, with D unclear. From germline, CDR1 is SGHTA and CDR2 FQGNSA. The CDR3 totals 14 residues. V shed 1 base and J shed 4 bases, with 10 bases lying between them.